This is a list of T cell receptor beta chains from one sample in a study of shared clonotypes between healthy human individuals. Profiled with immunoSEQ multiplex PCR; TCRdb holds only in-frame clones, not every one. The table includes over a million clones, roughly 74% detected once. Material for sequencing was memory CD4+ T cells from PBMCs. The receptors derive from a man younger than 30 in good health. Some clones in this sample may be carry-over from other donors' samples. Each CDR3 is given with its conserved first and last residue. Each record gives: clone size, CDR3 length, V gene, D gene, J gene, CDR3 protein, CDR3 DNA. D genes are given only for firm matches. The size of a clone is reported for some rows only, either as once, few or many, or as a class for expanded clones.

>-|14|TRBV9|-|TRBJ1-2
CASSVARDLSGYTF
TGTGCCAGCAGCGTAGCAAGGGACCTCTCCGGCTACACCTTC
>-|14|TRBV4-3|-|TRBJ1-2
CASSQVEGVGGYTF
TGCGCCAGCAGCCAAGTTGAGGGGGTTGGGGGCTACACCTTC
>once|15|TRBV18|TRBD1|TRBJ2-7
CASSPWTGGTDEQYF
TGTGCCAGCTCACCCTGGACAGGGGGCACCGACGAGCAGTACTTC
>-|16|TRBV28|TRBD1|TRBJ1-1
CASTTFRDRPNTEAFF
TGTGCCAGCACCACCTTCCGGGACAGGCCAAACACTGAAGCTTTCTTT
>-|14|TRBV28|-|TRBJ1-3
CASSPTGRGNTIYF
TGTGCCAGCAGTCCCACAGGGCGAGGAAACACCATATATTTT
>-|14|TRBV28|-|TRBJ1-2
CASSRQLANYGYTF
TGTGCCAGCAGTCGCCAGCTCGCTAACTATGGCTACACCTTC
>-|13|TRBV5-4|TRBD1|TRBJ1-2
CASGTEALYGYTF
TGTGCCAGCGGGACAGAGGCACTCTATGGCTACACCTTC
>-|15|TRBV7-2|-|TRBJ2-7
CASSYKIAASYEQYF
TGTGCCAGCAGCTATAAGATAGCGGCCTCCTACGAGCAGTACTTC
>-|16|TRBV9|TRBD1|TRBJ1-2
CASSATGTGELDGYTF
TGTGCCAGCAGCGCAACCGGGACAGGGGAGTTAGATGGCTACACCTTC
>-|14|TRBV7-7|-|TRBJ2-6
CASSLISGANVLTF
TGTGCCAGCAGCTTAATCTCGGGGGCCAACGTCCTGACTTTC
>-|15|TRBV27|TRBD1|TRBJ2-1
CASTGPGQGTNEQFF
TGTGCCAGCACCGGGCCGGGACAGGGAACCAATGAGCAGTTCTTC
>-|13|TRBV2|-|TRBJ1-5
CASSGTGNQPQHF
TGTGCCAGCAGCGGTACAGGGAATCAGCCCCAGCATTTT
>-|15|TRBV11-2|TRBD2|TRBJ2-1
CASSLAAGGPYEQFF
TGTGCCAGCAGCTTAGCAGCGGGAGGGCCCTATGAGCAGTTCTTC
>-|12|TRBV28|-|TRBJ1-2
CASQQENYGYTF
TGTGCCAGCCAACAGGAGAACTATGGCTACACCTTC
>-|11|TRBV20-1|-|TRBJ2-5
CRGTVQETQYF
TGCAGGGGGACGGTCCAAGAGACCCAGTACTTC
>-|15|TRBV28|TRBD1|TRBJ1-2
CASTGTGGAGYGYTF
TGTGCCAGCACCGGGACAGGGGGCGCCGGCTATGGCTACACCTTC
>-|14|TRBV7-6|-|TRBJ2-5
CASSLWGDQETQYF
TGTGCCAGCAGCCTCTGGGGGGACCAAGAGACCCAGTACTTC
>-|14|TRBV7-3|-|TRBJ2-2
CASSLRQASGELFF
TGTGCCAGCAGCTTAAGACAAGCTTCCGGGGAGCTGTTTTTT
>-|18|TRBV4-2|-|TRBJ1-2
CASSQGGSRDRPLYGYTF
TGTGCCAGCAGCCAAGGAGGATCTCGGGACCGTCCCCTCTATGGCTACACCTTC
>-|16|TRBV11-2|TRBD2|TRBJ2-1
CASSLERGISYNEQFF
TGTGCCAGCAGCTTGGAGCGGGGGATCTCCTACAATGAGCAGTTCTTC
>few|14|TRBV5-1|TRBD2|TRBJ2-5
CASSLEAAGGNQYF
TGCGCCAGCAGCTTGGAGGCTGCGGGAGGTAACCAGTACTTC
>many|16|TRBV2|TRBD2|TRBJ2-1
CASSYRVAGGYNEQFF
TGTGCCAGCAGCTATCGGGTAGCGGGAGGATACAATGAGCAGTTCTTC
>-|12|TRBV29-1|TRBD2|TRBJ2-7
CSVELAGNEQYF
TGCAGCGTTGAACTAGCGGGGAACGAGCAGTACTTC
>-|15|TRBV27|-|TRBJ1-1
CASSTRTAKNTEAFF
TGTGCCAGCAGTACGCGGACGGCCAAGAACACTGAAGCTTTCTTT
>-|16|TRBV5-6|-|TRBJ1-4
CASSLAALGEAEKLFF
TGTGCCAGCAGCTTGGCTGCACTGGGGGAGGCGGAAAAACTGTTTTTT
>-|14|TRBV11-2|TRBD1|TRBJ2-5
CASSSDRVQETQYF
TGTGCCAGCAGCTCCGACAGGGTTCAAGAGACCCAGTACTTC
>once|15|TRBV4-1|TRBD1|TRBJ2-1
CASSRGTGRNNEQFF
TGCGCCAGCAGCCGCGGGACAGGGAGGAACAATGAGCAGTTCTTC